This T cell receptor (beta chain) was documented in a study of shared clonotypes between healthy human individuals (dated by TCRdb to 2020 to 2022). The study in broad terms: The cohort included three men and a couple of women between 18 and 49 years of age. For each donor, CD4 naive and CD4 memory were each run on three plates, CD8 naive on two plates, and CD8 memory on one plate. To estimate repertoire size and how much clonotype sharing occurs between individuals, the study deeply sequenced the blood TCR repertoires of several healthy adults. Each donor's leukapheresis produced roughly between about 0.9 and 9.5 billion PBMCs. To increase sequencing depth and limit assay-specific biases, different laboratories used diverse techniques to prepare libraries and sequence TCR repertoires. The investigation overall reported the following: Based on pairwise subsampling, the degree of clonotype sharing among donors was expected to be affected by sequencing depth. Incomplete sequencing was indicated by rarefaction of sorted-subset datasets, despite the large sequencing depth. Naive subsets generally had larger estimated clonotype richness than memory subsets did. Sharing across a few donors was observed for approximately 5% of naive CD4, 3% to 3.5% of naive CD8, 2% to 2.5% of memory CD4, and around 0.42% of memory CD8 clonotypes. The genetic and exposure-history diversity represented was limited by the small number of donors. Sampling was restricted to blood, and TCR repertoires in tissues likely differ from the TCR repertoires found in blood. Clonotypes shared by all four sorted-subset donors showed higher generation probabilities than non-shared clonotypes.

About this clone: The specificity of this receptor is unknown. No quality values exist for individual bases; no much larger clone is one base distant.

Healthy HIV-negative adults with no recently reported acute infections or vaccinations were included as donors. Every donor was a Caucasian adult living in Nashville, Tennessee, USA. CD4+ T cells were enriched through magnetic negative selection, after which naive cells were positively selected on CD45RA and the remaining negative fraction served as the memory subset. Blood was obtained by leukapheresis, after which PBMCs were separated by Ficoll-Histopaque density gradient centrifugation and cryopreserved in liquid nitrogen vapor phase. Purity and quantity of every magnetically sorted T cell population were checked by analytical flow cytometry. Genomic DNA was isolated from each sorted fraction and quantified by UV absorbance on a Nanodrop 2000c. TCR CDR3 regions were amplified from genomic DNA by multiplex PCR using the deep immunoSEQ assay. Genomic DNA extracted from each cell subset was distributed evenly over all wells of several immunoSEQ 96-well plates, and each plate served as one replicate. For sorted subsets, roughly 200 ng genomic DNA, equal to some 30,000 T cell genomes, was loaded into each replicate PCR. The purified libraries were quantified using a Qubit 3.0 fluorometer, sized with a Bioanalyzer 2100, and then quantified again using the KAPA Library Quantification kit. Every immunoSEQ 96-well plate was sequenced on a separate single-read 150-cycle Illumina NextSeq 550 flow cell. Per the authors' processing: Because the immunoSEQ output held only junctional sequences and lacked quality scores, the filtering could not match the filtering applied to full-length reads. To assign V/J genes and CDR3, sequences were annotated using PyIR, a Python wrapper for IgBLAST v1.9, with IMGT germline references. Reads were filtered out if the reads had weak V/J assignments (E-value above 1e-6), no CDR3, stop codons, out-of-frame junctions, or ambiguous translated residues. V3J clonotypes were defined by identical inferred V gene, J gene, and CDR3 amino acid sequence. Percentage overlap between repertoires was calculated by dividing the number of shared unique clonotypes by the size of the smaller repertoire. Repertoire richness was assessed with RTK rarefaction, the Chao1 estimator, and Recon v2.1 estimates of unobserved clonotypes. OLGA was used to compute generation probabilities for all TCRbeta clonotypes that the gDNA method yielded from a few donors. TCRdb provides this immuneACCESS table in a form limited to in-frame rearrangements. Some clones are lacking; in checked studies, under half of them reflect an unresolved V gene, and why the rest are absent is not known. V and J calls and clone size come straight from that table; D and trimming were deduced from the DNA. Across this sample there are approximately 1.4 million clones, with approximately 98% seen only once. In total, the top ten clones hold 0.4% to 0.55% of the sample.

Between the V and J ends, shortened by 1 base and 0 bases respectively, the junction contains 6 bases. From a lookup of the germline V gene, CDR1 and CDR2 are SNHLY and FYNNEI. The CDR3 numbers 14 residues from cysteine through phenylalanine. The DNA shown is the 42-base CDR3, in frame from base 1. Sample: naive CD4+ T cells sorted from blood. Interpreted using the paper, the cell subset or site label stands for: CD45RA+ positively selected. The sequence is built from TRBV2 and TRBJ1-1, with the D gene call left open. This TCR was sampled from a man aged 30 to 45 in good health. CDR3 protein: CASSEDRMNTEAFF. The bases are TGTGCCAGCAGTGAAGACCGTATGAACACTGAAGCTTTCTTT.